A single sample is the source of the 8 T cell receptor beta chains below, sequenced in a study of response to subunit inactivated influenza vaccine. TCRdb reprocessed the RT-PCR reads via MiXCR and lists one record per CDR3 protein. There are around 250,000 distinct CDR3 sequences in the sample; over 9% occur only once, and roughly 7.7% lies in the top ten. This specimen was non-naive T cells sorted from PBMCs, taken around two weeks before vaccination. The source is a man aged 50-59 years who received an inactivated influenza vaccine.

This rearrangement joins TRBV24-1 to TRBJ1-2; D gene ambiguous. This CDR3 contains 13 residues. CDR1 and CDR2 (germline): KGHDR, SFDVKD. V was cut by 4 bases and J by 4 bases, with 9 bases left in between. The CDR3 coding sequence is TGTGCCACCAGTGACCCCGCCACCTATGGCTACACCTTC. Amino acid sequence: CATSDPATYGYTF.

The chain is built from TRBV20-1 and TRBJ2-5, with unresolved D. The germline V gene has CDR1 DFQATT and CDR2 SNEGSKA (reference sequence). CDR3 length: 13 residues. V was clipped by 0 bases and J by 4 bases, with 9 bases between them. This CDR3 reads CSARDLLPETQYF. The CDR3 region has the DNA TGCAGTGCTAGAGATCTGCTCCCAGAGACCCAGTACTTC.

The chain joins TRBV20-1 to TRBJ1-2; D call uncertain. The V and J ends lost 5 bases and 2 bases respectively, with 15 bases between them. Germline V gene sequence: CDR1 DFQATT, CDR2 SNEGSKA (reference sequence). The length of the CDR3 is 14 residues. The CDR3 sequence is CSARGEAANYGYTF. CDR3 sequence (DNA): TGCAGTGCTCGAGGTGAGGCGGCGAACTATGGCTACACCTTC.

This clonotype was detected only a few times. The J gene is TRBJ1-1, the V gene TRBV18; unclear D gene. This CDR3 spans 15 amino acids. V lost 3 bases, J lost 4 bases, and 15 bases lay in between. In germline, CDR1 is KGHSH, CDR2 LQKENI. The CDR3 spells CASSPFEISGTEAFF. CDR3 in DNA: TGTGCCAGCTCACCCTTCGAGATCTCAGGCACTGAAGCTTTCTTT.

This sequence joins TRBV11-3 and TRBJ2-1; 8 nucleotides match TRBD2. V was pared by 2 bases and J by 10 bases, with 1 base of the junction left unmatched. This CDR3 region has 12 residues. Germline V gene lookup returns CDR1 SGHNT and CDR2 YENEEA. The CDR3 nucleotides read TGTGCCAGCAGCTTATTAGCGGGAGAGCAGTTCTTC. It specifies CASSLLAGEQFF.

The chain is built from TRBV5-1 and TRBJ2-5, with 10 bases identical to TRBD1. The germline V gene encodes CDR1 SGHRS and CDR2 YFSETQ. The CDR3 has 13 residues. The V segment lost 6 bases and the J segment 4 bases; nucleotides outside the gene matches: 3. In DNA, the CDR3 is TGCGCCAGCAACCGGGACAGGGGAGAGACCCAGTACTTC. It is translated as CASNRDRGETQYF. Based on the CDR3 plus reference TRBV5-1 and TRBJ2-5, the full variable domain is KAGVTQTPRYLIKTRGQQVTLSCSPISGHRSVSWYQQTPGQGLQFLFEYFSETQRNKGNFPGRFSGRQFSNSRSEMNVSTLELGDSALYLCASNRDRGETQYFGPGTRLLVL.

This clonotype came up a few times. As DNA, the CDR3 is TGTGCCAGCAGCTCGCGGACTAGCGGGAGGCTGATGGGAACAGATACGCAGTATTTT. This sequence encodes CASSSRTSGRLMGTDTQYF. The rearrangement joins TRBV11-2 to TRBJ2-3; 14 nucleotides line up with TRBD2. The CDR3 runs to 19 residues. V lost 4 bases, J lost 3 bases, and 12 bases stayed unmatched. The germline V gene has CDR1 SGHAT and CDR2 FQNNGV.

The count of this clonotype is one. This CDR3 is CSARDHRGREKLFF. CDR3 bases: TGCAGTGCTAGAGATCACAGGGGGAGGGAAAAACTGTTTTTT. The chain joins TRBV20-1 to TRBJ1-4, with 8 bases fitting TRBD1. The CDR3 is 14 amino acids. V shed 0 bases and J 8 bases; nucleotides not matched to a gene: 5. Germline CDR1 is DFQATT and CDR2 is SNEGSKA (reference sequence).